What follows describes a single T cell receptor (beta chain). The target antigen is unknown. The data originate from a study of OX40 agonist ivuxolimab in advanced cancers. For the study at large: Ivuxolimab is a fully human IgG2 antibody that activates OX40 (CD134).

Samples were taken at baseline and on day 1 of cycles 4 and 7. Measured with immunoSEQ multiplex PCR; TCRdb has only the in-frame clones, and not every one. Among fewer than 100,000 clones, around 85% were seen once, and the ten largest hold 0.45% to 0.55%. Study-wide results and limits: Fewer expanded clones were found on average in CD4+ than in CD8+ T cells. The investigators did not determine what antigen specificity the expanded peripheral T cells had.

The CDR3 extends over 14 amino acids. V lost 3 bases to trimming and J lost 4 bases, with 10 bases between them. The germline V gene encodes CDR1 SGHAT and CDR2 FQNNGV. The sample was CD4+ or CD8+ T cells sorted from blood, taken in a trial of the OX40 agonist ivuxolimab. The rearrangement joins TRBV11-2 to TRBJ1-3, with no clear D. This receptor was taken from an adult with an advanced solid tumor such as melanoma, head and neck, liver or kidney cancer. This chain's CDR3 is CASSFGLDGNTIYF. The CDR3 DNA sequence: TGTGCCAGCAGCTTCGGGTTGGACGGAAACACCATATATTTT.